These 13 T cell receptor beta chains originate from one sample sequenced in a study of T cells in narcolepsy. Measured with immunoSEQ multiplex PCR; TCRdb has only the in-frame clones, and not every one. This sample has around 27,000 clones, with 75% to 85% found just once. Source material: CD45RA- memory CD4+ T cells from PBMCs. These receptor sequences come from a human donor with narcolepsy.

This clone was detected once. This sequence joins TRBV28 and TRBJ1-4; D is undetermined. Germline CDR1 MDHEN, CDR2 SYDVKM. The CDR3 totals 11 residues. Trimming pared 7 bases from V and 4 bases from J, leaving 4 bases between. The CDR3 DNA is TGTGCCAGCATCTATAATGAAAAACTGTTTTTT. Protein: CASIYNEKLFF. Supplemented by reference TRBV28 and TRBJ1-4, the full variable domain reads DVKVTQSSRYLVKRTGEKVFLECVQDMDHENMFWYRQDPGLGLRLIYFSYDVKMKEKGDIPEGYSVSREKKERFSLILESASTNQTSMYLCASIYNEKLFFGSGTQLSVL.

The chain recombines TRBV6-1 with TRBJ1-2, with D perhaps matching TRBD1 (6 bases). The CDR3 sequence is 14 residues long. Trimming took off 6 bases at V and 7 bases at J, with 18 bases between the two ends. CDR1 is MNHNS and CDR2 is SASEGT in the germline V gene. CDR3 loop: CASRRGAASPGYTF. DNA of the CDR3: TGTGCCAGCAGGAGGGGGGCAGCATCCCCTGGCTACACCTTC.

The CDR3 region has the DNA TGTGCCAGCAGCAGGGAAAGAGTTCTTAGCAGAATTAACTATGGCTACACCTTC. It encodes CASSRERVLSRINYGYTF. The chain carries TRBV21-1 and TRBJ1-2. TRBV21-1 constitutes a pseudogene. The CDR3 sequence is 18 residues long.

In nucleotides, the CDR3 is TGTGCCAGCAGCTTAGAGGTTACGGGGCAGAACACCGGGGAGCTGTTTTTT. Amino acid sequence: CASSLEVTGQNTGELFF. The rearrangement uses TRBV11-2 and TRBJ2-2; D may correspond to TRBD1 or TRBD2 (5 bases each). CDR1 SGHAT and CDR2 FQNNGV come from the germline V gene. The length of the CDR3 is 17 residues. V was shortened by 0 bases and J by 1 base, with 12 bases between the two germline ends.

This sequence joins TRBV5-6 and TRBJ2-1, with D perhaps matching TRBD2 (6 bases). Trimming cost V 2 bases and J 7 bases, with 7 bases left between them. In germline, CDR1 is SGHDT, CDR2 YYEEEE. CDR3 length: 12 residues. The CDR3 coding sequence is TGTGCCAGCAGCTTCGGAGGGAATGAGCAGTTCTTC. It specifies CASSFGGNEQFF.

This rearrangement joins TRBV6-5 to TRBJ1-2; possibly TRBD1 for D (6 bases). The germline V gene has CDR1 MNHEY and CDR2 SVGAGI. Trimming pared 6 bases from V and 0 bases from J, leaving 14 bases between. This CDR3 has 15 amino acids. The CDR3 spells CASSRGTLTNYGYTF. For the CDR3, the DNA is TGTGCCAGCAGCCGGGGGACACTCACTAACTATGGCTACACCTTC.

The J gene is TRBJ2-2, the V gene TRBV7-3, with D possibly being TRBD1 or TRBD2 (5 bases each). Germline CDR1 and CDR2: SGHTA and FQGTGA. CDR3 length equals 17 residues. V dropped 2 bases and J dropped 1 base, with 14 bases sitting between them. The CDR3 is CASSLSREQVNTGELFF. The CDR3 DNA reads TGTGCCAGCAGCTTATCGAGGGAACAGGTGAACACCGGGGAGCTGTTTTTT.

The chain joins TRBV28 to TRBJ1-2, with D perhaps TRBD1 (5 bases). Germline-derived CDR1 and CDR2 are MDHEN and SYDVKM. CDR3 size: 14 residues. V lost 7 bases and J lost 4, with 16 bases in between. CDR3 nucleotide sequence: TGTGCCAGCATTGGGACCCTCCGGGGCTATGGCTACACCTTC. Protein sequence: CASIGTLRGYGYTF.

The chain recombines TRBV2 with TRBJ1-1, with TRBD1 identical over 12 bases. The junction had 4 bases not matched to a gene; V was cut back by 9 bases and J by 2 bases. There are 14 residues in the CDR3. Germline CDR1 SNHLY, CDR2 FYNNEI. The CDR3 reads CASQGTGGNTEAFF. In nucleotides, the CDR3 is TGTGCCAGTCAAGGGACAGGGGGCAACACTGAAGCTTTCTTT. The whole variable domain, filled in from reference TRBV2 and TRBJ1-1, reads EPEVTQTPSHQVTQMGQEVILRCVPISNHLYFYWYRQILGQKVEFLVSFYNNEISEKSEIFDDQFSVERPDGSNFTLKIRSTKLEDSAMYFCASQGTGGNTEAFFGQGTRLTVV.

This clone was seen a single time. The chain joins TRBV5-1 to TRBJ1-3; TRBD1 matches at 7 bases. The germline V gene encodes CDR1 SGHRS and CDR2 YFSETQ. The junction had 3 bases not matched to a gene; V was cut back by 0 bases and J by 3 bases. The CDR3 length is 15 residues. In DNA, the CDR3 is TGCGCCAGCAGCTTGGATGCAGGGGGTGGAAACACCATATATTTT. Translated, it gives CASSLDAGGGNTIYF.

The CDR3 loop is CASRPGTVGWGPQHF. CDR3 in DNA: TGTGCCAGCAGGCCCGGGACGGTGGGCTGGGGGCCCCAGCATTTT. The J gene is TRBJ1-5, the V gene TRBV2, with TRBD1 as a possible D gene (5 bases). With 6 bases removed from V and 9 bases from J, the gap between germline ends came to 21 bases. There are 15 residues in the CDR3. CDR1 is SNHLY and CDR2 is FYNNEI in the germline V gene.

J is TRBJ2-1 and V is TRBV19; TRBD1 might be the D (5 bases). V was pared by 10 bases and J by 10 bases, with 32 bases between. Germline CDR1 is LNHDA and CDR2 is SQIVND (reference sequence). CDR3 length: 17 amino acids. In nucleotides, the CDR3 is TGTGCCACTCAAATTACACTCGGTTCAGGGATGGATGGGGAGCAGTTCTTC. This gives the protein CATQITLGSGMDGEQFF.

The CDR3 region is CASSPENYGYTF. The CDR3 DNA sequence: TGTGCCAGCAGCCCTGAGAACTATGGCTACACCTTC. The V gene is TRBV9, the J gene TRBJ1-2; D remains ambiguous. The CDR3 length is 12 residues. The V end lost 4 bases, the J end lost 2 bases, and 6 bases lay between the germline ends. The germline V gene has CDR1 SGDLS and CDR2 YYNGEE.